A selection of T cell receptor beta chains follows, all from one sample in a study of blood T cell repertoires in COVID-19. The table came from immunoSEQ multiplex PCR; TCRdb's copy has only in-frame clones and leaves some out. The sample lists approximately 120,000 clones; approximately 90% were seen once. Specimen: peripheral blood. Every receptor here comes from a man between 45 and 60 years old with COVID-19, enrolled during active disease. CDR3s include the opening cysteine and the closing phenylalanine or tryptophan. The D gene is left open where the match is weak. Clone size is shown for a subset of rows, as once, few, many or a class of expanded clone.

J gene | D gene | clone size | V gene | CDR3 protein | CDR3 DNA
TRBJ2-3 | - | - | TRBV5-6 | CASSLVTGLYTDTQYF | TGTGCCAGCAGCTTGGTAACGGGTTTGTACACAGATACGCAGTATTTT
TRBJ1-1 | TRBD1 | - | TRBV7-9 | CASSPGTGRNTEAFF | TGTGCCAGCAGCCCAGGGACAGGGAGGAACACTGAAGCTTTCTTT
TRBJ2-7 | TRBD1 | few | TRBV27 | CASSSLQGYEQYF | TGTGCCAGCAGTTCCCTACAGGGGTACGAGCAGTACTTC
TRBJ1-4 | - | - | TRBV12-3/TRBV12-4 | CASRERNGEKLFF | TGTGCCAGCAGAGAGCGAAACGGTGAAAAACTGTTTTTT
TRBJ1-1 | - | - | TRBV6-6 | CASSRLGYTEAFF | TGTGCCAGCAGCAGACTCGGGTACACTGAAGCTTTCTTT
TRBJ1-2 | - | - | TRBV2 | CASSEAGLTLGYTF | TGTGCCAGCAGTGAAGCGGGACTGACCCTTGGCTACACCTTC
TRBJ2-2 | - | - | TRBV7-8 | CASSSPHTGRTGELFF | TGTGCCAGCAGCTCCCCCCACACAGGGCGAACCGGGGAGCTGTTTTTT
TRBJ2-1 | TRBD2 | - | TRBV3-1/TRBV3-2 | CASSQGVAGGQGQFF | TGTGCCAGCAGCCAAGGGGTAGCGGGAGGCCAAGGGCAGTTCTTC
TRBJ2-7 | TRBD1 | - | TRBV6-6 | CASSFRDRATYEQYF | TGTGCCAGCAGTTTTCGTGACAGGGCCACTTACGAGCAGTACTTC
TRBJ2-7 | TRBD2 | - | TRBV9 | CASSPAASGRASGGEQYF | TGTGCCAGCAGCCCGGCGGCTAGCGGGAGGGCCTCAGGGGGAGAGCAGTACTTC
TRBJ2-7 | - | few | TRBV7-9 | CASSLTGNYEQYF | TGTGCCAGCAGCTTAACGGGAAACTACGAGCAGTACTTC
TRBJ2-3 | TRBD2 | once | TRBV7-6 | CASSLGAGGPGDTQYF | TGTGCCAGCAGCTTAGGAGCGGGAGGGCCGGGGGATACGCAGTATTTT
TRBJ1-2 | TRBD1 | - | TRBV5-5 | CASQRAGTGANYGYTF | TGTGCCAGCCAGAGGGCGGGGACAGGGGCTAACTATGGCTACACCTTC
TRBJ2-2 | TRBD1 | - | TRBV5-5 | CASSKNRGRDTGELFF | TGTGCCAGCAGCAAAAACAGGGGGCGGGACACCGGGGAGCTGTTTTTT
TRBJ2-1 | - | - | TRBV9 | CASSTPGTLLGEQFF | TGTGCCAGCAGCACTCCCGGGACACTACTCGGTGAGCAGTTCTTC
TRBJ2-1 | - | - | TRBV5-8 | CASSTDGSSYNEQFF | TGTGCCAGCAGCACGGACGGGAGCTCCTACAATGAGCAGTTCTTC
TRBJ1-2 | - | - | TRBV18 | CASSPGAGYGYTF | TGTGCCAGCTCACCTGGGGCGGGGTATGGCTACACCTTC
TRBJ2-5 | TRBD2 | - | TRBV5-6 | CASRYGVAGGPGETQYF | TGTGCCAGCAGATACGGGGTAGCGGGAGGGCCTGGGGAGACCCAGTACTTC
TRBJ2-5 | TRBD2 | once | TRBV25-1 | CATTIGGGETQYF | TGTGCCACCACCATCGGGGGGGGAGAGACCCAGTACTTC
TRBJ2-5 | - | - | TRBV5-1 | CASSTRPGGETQYF | TGCGCCAGCAGCACCCGTCCGGGTGGGGAGACCCAGTACTTC
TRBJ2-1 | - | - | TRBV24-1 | CATSDAPGPSYNEQFF | TGTGCCACCAGTGACGCTCCGGGTCCATCCTACAATGAGCAGTTCTTC
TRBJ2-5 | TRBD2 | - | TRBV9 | CASSVGGGSVETQYF | TGTGCCAGCAGCGTAGGGGGCGGGAGTGTCGAGACCCAGTACTTC
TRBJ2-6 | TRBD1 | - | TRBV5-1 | CASSLTGAPLSGANVLTF | TGCGCCAGCAGCCTCACAGGGGCCCCACTCTCTGGGGCCAACGTCCTGACTTTC
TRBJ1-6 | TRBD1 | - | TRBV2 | CASTSPGQGDSPLHF | TGTGCCAGCACTTCCCCGGGACAGGGGGATTCACCCCTCCACTTT
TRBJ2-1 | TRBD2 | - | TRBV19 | CASSIRITSGGGNEQFF | TGTGCCAGTAGTATAAGGATAACTAGCGGGGGGGGCAATGAGCAGTTCTTC
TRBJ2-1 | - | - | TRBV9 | CASSVGPERSEQFF | TGTGCCAGCAGCGTAGGCCCGGAGCGGAGTGAGCAGTTCTTC
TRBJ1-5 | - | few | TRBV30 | CAWNPGGNQPQHF | TGTGCCTGGAACCCAGGGGGCAATCAGCCCCAGCATTTT
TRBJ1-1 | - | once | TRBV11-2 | CASSLVRGFMNTEAFF | TGTGCCAGCAGCTTAGTCAGGGGTTTCATGAACACTGAAGCTTTCTTT
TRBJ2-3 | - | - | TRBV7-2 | CASTLRLSTDTQYF | TGTGCCAGCACCTTGCGGCTTAGCACAGATACGCAGTATTTT
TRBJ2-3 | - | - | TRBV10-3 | CASTGEGGGTDTQYF | TGTGCCTCGACCGGGGAGGGGGGTGGCACAGATACGCAGTATTTT
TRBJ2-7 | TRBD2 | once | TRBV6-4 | CASNDVAGGYEQYF | TGTGCCAGCAATGACGTAGCGGGAGGCTACGAGCAGTACTTC
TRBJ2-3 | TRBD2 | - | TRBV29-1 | CSVYGTSGSTDTQYF | TGCAGCGTTTATGGGACTAGCGGTAGCACAGATACGCAGTATTTT
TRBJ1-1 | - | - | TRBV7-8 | CASSLRLGYGEDEAFF | TGTGCCAGCAGCTTAAGGTTAGGATATGGGGAGGATGAAGCTTTCTTT
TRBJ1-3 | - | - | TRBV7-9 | CASSSREISGNTIYF | TGTGCCAGCAGCTCTCGGGAAATTTCTGGAAACACCATATATTTT
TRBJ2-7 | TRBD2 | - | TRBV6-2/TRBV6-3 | CASSYRAGGSYEQYF | TGTGCCAGCAGTTACCGGGCGGGAGGTAGCTACGAGCAGTACTTC
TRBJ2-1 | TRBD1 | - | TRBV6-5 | CASSSPGQAYNEQFF | TGTGCCAGCAGTTCGCCGGGACAGGCCTACAATGAGCAGTTCTTC
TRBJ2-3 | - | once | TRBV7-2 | CASRSLTDTQYF | TGTGCCAGCAGGTCCCTCACAGATACGCAGTATTTT
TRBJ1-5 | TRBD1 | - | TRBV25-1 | CASSLGQGNQPQHF | TGTGCCAGCAGTTTGGGACAGGGGAATCAGCCCCAGCATTTT
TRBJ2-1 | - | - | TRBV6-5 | CASSYSAGRSYNEQFF | TGTGCCAGCAGTTACTCGGCAGGCCGCTCCTACAATGAGCAGTTCTTC
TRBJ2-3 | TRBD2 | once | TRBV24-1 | CATSDRTSGSEDTQYF | TGTGCCACCAGTGACCGGACTAGCGGGAGTGAAGATACGCAGTATTTT
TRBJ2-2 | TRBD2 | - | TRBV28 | CASTGLAGSGELFF | TGTGCCAGCACCGGACTAGCGGGATCCGGGGAGCTGTTTTTT
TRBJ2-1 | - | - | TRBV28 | CASSALLEGVDEQFF | TGTGCCAGCAGTGCGCTACTCGAGGGAGTCGATGAGCAGTTCTTC
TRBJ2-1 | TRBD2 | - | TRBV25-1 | CASRRDYPYNEQFF | TGTGCCAGCAGGAGGGACTACCCCTACAATGAGCAGTTCTTC
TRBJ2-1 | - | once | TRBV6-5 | CASTSWSADFNEQFF | TGTGCCAGCACAAGTTGGAGTGCCGACTTTAATGAGCAGTTCTTC